This TCR beta chain was sequenced during a study of control samples from healthy donors and cancer patients. The assay was immunoSEQ multiplex PCR, and TCRdb's table has in-frame clones only and misses some. Here the sample spans about 170,000 clones, around 91% being singletons. The trim removed 5 bases at V and 2 bases at J, leaving 5 bases unmatched. Germline V gene sequence: CDR1 MNHEY, CDR2 SVGAGI. CDR3 length: 14 amino acids. The receptor was derived from a woman in her 30s in good health. The specimen sequenced was blood. V and J are TRBV6-5 and TRBJ2-7; TRBD1 agrees at 8 bases. In DNA form, the CDR3 reads TGTGCCAGCAGTCAACGGACAGGGACCTACGAGCAGTACTTC. Amino acid sequence: CASSQRTGTYEQYF.